These 13 T cell receptor beta chains came from one sample sequenced in a study of OX40 agonist ivuxolimab in advanced cancers. Library generation was performed with the immunoSEQ multiplex PCR assay. This immuneACCESS table, as held by TCRdb, lists in-frame sequences with V and J called but not all clones. Of the missing ones, under half trace to an unresolved V gene in checked studies; the others have no known cause. The table for this sample lists approximately 40,000 clones; around 77% of them were counted only once. Together, the top ten hold under 25% of the sample. Sequencing used CD4+ or CD8+ T cells sorted from blood, obtained in a trial of the OX40 agonist ivuxolimab. The receptors shown here come from an adult with an advanced solid tumor such as melanoma, head and neck, liver or kidney cancer.

This chain joins TRBV11-2 and TRBJ2-5; D unresolved. Germline CDR1 reads SGHAT; CDR2 reads FQNNGV. Between the trimmed V and J ends, which lost 2 bases and 4 bases, there was a span of 11 bases. The CDR3 covers 14 residues. The CDR3 region has the DNA TGTGCCAGCAGCTTAACGATCCAGGTAGAGACCCAGTACTTC. This gives the protein CASSLTIQVETQYF.

This chain connects TRBV13 to TRBJ1-1, with D tentatively TRBD1 (5 bases). The CDR3 sequence is 17 residues long. CDR1 and CDR2 (germline): PRHDT, FYEKMQ (reference sequence). The V gene lost 7 bases and the J gene lost 2 bases, with 23 bases spanning the gap. The CDR3: CASIPREGPLLNTEAFF. The CDR3, as DNA: TGTGCCAGCATCCCCCGGGAGGGGCCCCTTTTAAACACTGAAGCTTTCTTT. The variable domain in full, with the rest retrieved from reference TRBV13 and TRBJ1-1, is AAGVIQSPRHLIKEKRETATLKCYPIPRHDTVYWYQQGPGQDPQFLISFYEKMQSDKGSIPDRFSAQQFSDYHSELNMSSLELGDSALYFCASIPREGPLLNTEAFFGQGTRLTVV.

This clone is classed as medium-sized (0.01 to 0.1%). The genes are TRBV7-9 and TRBJ1-1; D is possibly TRBD1 (6 bases). The CDR3 runs 18 residues. The germline V gene encodes CDR1 SEHNR and CDR2 FQNEAQ (reference sequence). Deletions cut 6 bases from V and 1 base from J, with 24 bases between. The CDR3 here is CASRHPGGAGGSNTEAFF. The CDR3 bases are TGTGCCAGCAGGCACCCGGGGGGGGCCGGAGGTTCGAACACTGAAGCTTTCTTT.

Regarding this clone: One end of the junction varies from germline; a read error may be responsible. J is TRBJ2-1 and V is TRBV27; either TRBD1 or TRBD2 may fit D (6 bases each). The CDR3 covers 14 residues. Germline CDR1 reads MNHEY; CDR2 reads SMNVEV (reference sequence). CDR3 DNA: TGTGCCGGCAGTTTGAAGGGGGGCGACTATGAGCAGTTCTTC. This gives the protein CAGSLKGGDYEQFF.

J is TRBJ2-2 and V is TRBV5-1; D is undetermined. With 3 bases removed from V and 7 bases from J, the gap between germline ends came to 7 bases. Germline CDR1 is SGHRS and CDR2 is YFSETQ. This CDR3 is 12 amino acids long. The DNA of the CDR3 is TGCGCCAGCAGCTCTGCGGTCGGGGAGCTGTTTTTT. Its protein product is CASSSAVGELFF. The full variable domain, completed using reference TRBV5-1 and TRBJ2-2, is KAGVTQTPRYLIKTRGQQVTLSCSPISGHRSVSWYQQTPGQGLQFLFEYFSETQRNKGNFPGRFSGRQFSNSRSEMNVSTLELGDSALYLCASSSAVGELFFGEGSRLTVL.

The CDR3 loop reads CASSRGAGAEQYF. In nucleotides, the CDR3 is TGTGCCAGCAGCCGAGGGGCAGGGGCCGAGCAGTACTTC. The rearrangement links TRBV7-8 to TRBJ2-7; TRBD1 is a possible D gene (6 bases). Trimming stripped 5 bases from V and 6 bases from J, with 14 bases between. Per the germline V gene, CDR1 is SGHVS and CDR2 is FQNEAQ. The CDR3 loop spans 13 amino acids.

The rearrangement uses TRBV5-6 and TRBJ2-3; the D call may be TRBD1 or TRBD2 (5 bases each). Per germline, CDR1 SGHDT and CDR2 YYEEEE. This CDR3 comprises 14 residues. The V gene lost 1 base and the J gene lost 6 bases, with 12 bases spanning the gap. CDR3 coding DNA: TGTGCCAGCAGCTTGAAGGGGAGACCCGATACGCAGTATTTT. Translated, it gives CASSLKGRPDTQYF.

This sequence joins TRBV19 and TRBJ2-3; 7 positions agree with TRBD2. CDR1 LNHDA and CDR2 SQIVND come from the germline V gene (reference sequence). The V and J ends lost 6 bases and 4 bases, in that order; junction bases with no gene match: 1. The CDR3 has 12 amino acids. The CDR3 is CASRGGADTQYF. In DNA form, the CDR3 reads TGTGCCAGTAGGGGAGGGGCAGATACGCAGTATTTT.

The gene calls are TRBV4-1 and TRBJ2-3; possibly TRBD2 for D (5 bases). This CDR3 is 15 amino acids long. V dropped 5 bases and J dropped 2 bases, with 14 bases sitting between them. CDR1 MGHRA and CDR2 YSYEKL come from the germline V gene. This chain's CDR3 is CASSNDLTITDTQYF. CDR3 coding DNA: TGCGCCAGCAGCAATGACTTGACTATCACAGATACGCAGTATTTT.

V usage is TRBV28 and J usage is TRBJ2-3, with 7 bases matching TRBD1. The CDR3 extends over 15 amino acids. CDR1 and CDR2 from the germline V gene are MDHEN and SYDVKM. V shed 5 bases and J 1 base; nucleotides not matched to a gene: 6. The DNA of the CDR3 is TGTGCCAGCAGTGCACAGGGGCTCGGCACAGATACGCAGTATTTT. This sequence encodes CASSAQGLGTDTQYF.

This clone was observed at least ten times. The J gene is TRBJ1-1, the V gene TRBV6-6; D is uncertain. V dropped 0 bases and J dropped 9 bases, with 14 bases sitting between them. Looked up from germline, CDR1 is MNHNY and CDR2 is SVGAGI (reference sequence). The CDR3 sequence is 14 residues long. CDR3 residues: CASSYSLGNGKAFF. In DNA form, the CDR3 reads TGTGCCAGCAGTTACTCCCTAGGCAATGGGAAAGCTTTCTTT.

The CDR3 loop reads CASSKAWETGELTDTQYF. CDR3 in DNA: TGTGCCAGCAGCAAAGCGTGGGAGACAGGGGAACTCACAGATACGCAGTATTTT. The chain joins TRBV21-1 to TRBJ2-3; the D segment call TRBD1 is taken from the table without a DNA check. TRBV21-1 represents a pseudogene. This CDR3 is 18 amino acids long.

This clone was counted between two and nine times. The chain carries TRBV10-2 and TRBJ2-7, with 7 positions matching TRBD1. Looked up from germline, CDR1 is WSHSY and CDR2 is SAAADI. V lost 6 bases and J lost 0; bases outside the gene matches: 8. The CDR3 totals 15 residues. CDR3 bases: TGCGCCAGCAGAAAGAGACAGGGAAACTCCTACGAGCAGTACTTC. Residues: CASRKRQGNSYEQYF.